These T cell receptor beta chains were read from a single sample in a study of OX40 agonist ivuxolimab in advanced cancers. Data came from immunoSEQ multiplex PCR; TCRdb stores just in-frame clones and leaves some out. The sample consists of over 55,000 clones, around 80% of them appearing once. The material was CD4+ or CD8+ T cells sorted from blood, obtained in a trial of the OX40 agonist ivuxolimab. These receptors came from an adult with an advanced solid tumor such as melanoma, head and neck, liver or kidney cancer. Each CDR3 is given with its conserved first and last residue. Fields, in order: V gene, D gene, clone size, J gene, CDR3 DNA, CDR3 protein. The D gene is left open where the match is weak. A clone size is listed for some rows: how often the clone was seen (once, few, many), or a class if it is expanded.

TRBV19	NA	few	TRBJ2-1	TGTGCCAGTAGTACCTCGACTAGTAGCGACTTCAATGAGCAGTTCTTC	CASSTSTSSDFNEQFF
TRBV7-3	NA	NA	TRBJ2-3	TGTGCCAGCAGCTATGGGGCTACCCTGATGGATACGCAGTATTTT	CASSYGATLMDTQYF
TRBV7-2	TRBD1	NA	TRBJ2-7	TGTGCCAGCAGCTTAGAAGTTGGGACAGTCTACGAGCAGTACTTC	CASSLEVGTVYEQYF
TRBV7-8	NA	NA	TRBJ2-6	TGTGCCAGCAGCGGCGGCGGGGCGGCTGGGGCCAACGTCCTGACTTTC	CASSGGGAAGANVLTF
TRBV18	NA	NA	TRBJ2-3	TGTGCCAGCTCACTCGGGGTCAGTGGCACAGATACGCAGTATTTT	CASSLGVSGTDTQYF
TRBV4-3	NA	few	TRBJ1-1	TGCGCCAGCAGCCAAGATGTTTTCACGGGGACTGAAGCTTTCTTT	CASSQDVFTGTEAFF
TRBV7-2	TRBD2	NA	TRBJ2-3	TGTGCCAGCAGCTCCCGACTAGCGGGGTCAGATACGCAGTATTTT	CASSSRLAGSDTQYF
TRBV25-1	NA	NA	TRBJ2-1	TGTGCCAGCAGTGGGGGCAATGAGCAGTTCTTC	CASSGGNEQFF
TRBV18	TRBD1	NA	TRBJ1-4	TGTGCCAGCTCCTTGGGAACAGGGGACGCAAAACTGTTTTTT	CASSLGTGDAKLFF
TRBV19	TRBD1	NA	TRBJ2-2	TGTGCCAGTAGGCCCCGCAATGCGGGACAGGGAAGAGCCGGGGAGCTGTTTTTT	CASRPRNAGQGRAGELFF
TRBV5-6	NA	NA	TRBJ2-7	TGTGCCAGCAGCTTGGCGGCGGCAGGGGGGTACGAGCAGTACTTC	CASSLAAAGGYEQYF
TRBV7-3	TRBD1	NA	TRBJ1-2	TGTGCCAGCAGCTTAGGGGGACAGGGGCAGTCGTATGGCTACACCTTC	CASSLGGQGQSYGYTF
TRBV2	NA	NA	TRBJ1-1	TGTGCCAGCATCGACAGTTACACTGAAGCTTTCTTT	CASIDSYTEAFF
TRBV27	TRBD2	NA	TRBJ2-5	TGTGCCAGCAGGCCGCCGGCGGGAGGGAAAGAGACCCAGTACTTC	CASRPPAGGKETQYF
TRBV5-1	TRBD2	NA	TRBJ2-3	TGCGCCAGCAGCTTGGCAGAAAGCGGGGGGGTTGTGGCAGATACGCAGTATTTT	CASSLAESGGVVADTQYF
TRBV6-5	NA	NA	TRBJ1-1	TGTGCCAGCGGAACTAGGGACTTAGAAGCTTTCTTT	CASGTRDLEAFF
TRBV7-3	TRBD2	NA	TRBJ2-5	TGTGCCAGCAGTTTGGGAGGGGAAGCGAGCCAGACCCAGTACTTC	CASSLGGEASQTQYF
TRBV5-1	NA	NA	TRBJ2-5	TGCGCCAGCAGTCTAATGGGAACATCTCAAGAGACCCAGTACTTC	CASSLMGTSQETQYF
TRBV2	NA	once	TRBJ1-5	TGTGCCAGCAGTCCCTACAGGAGCAATCAGCCCCAGCATTTT	CASSPYRSNQPQHF
TRBV6-5	NA	NA	TRBJ2-3	TGTGCCAGCAACATGGCGGGGATGGGAGATACGCAGTATTTT	CASNMAGMGDTQYF
TRBV18	NA	NA	TRBJ1-4	TGTGCCAGCTCACAACTACCGGACGAGAATGAAAAACTGTTTTTT	CASSQLPDENEKLFF
TRBV27	NA	NA	TRBJ1-4	TGTGCCAGCAGACCCTCCGGGACGGCCGCAACTAATGAAAAACTGTTTTTT	CASRPSGTAATNEKLFF
TRBV11-1	NA	NA	TRBJ2-7	TGTGCCAGCAGCTTAGGGAGGACCTACGAGCAGTACTTC	CASSLGRTYEQYF
TRBV7-9	TRBD2	NA	TRBJ2-3	TGTGCCAGCACCCCGAATGGGGCTAGCGGGGGCACAGATACGCAGTATTTT	CASTPNGASGGTDTQYF
TRBV11-3	NA	NA	TRBJ2-1	TGTGCCAGCAGCTTAGGTACGGGAGAAGGAAATGAGCAGTTCTTC	CASSLGTGEGNEQFF
TRBV27	TRBD1	NA	TRBJ2-1	TGTGCCAGCCAAAGGGGGACAGCGAGTGGGGAGCAGTTCTTC	CASQRGTASGEQFF
TRBV5-1	NA	NA	TRBJ2-2	TGCGCCAGCAGCTGGGGTCTCGGCATATCGAACACCGGGGAGCTGTTTTTT	CASSWGLGISNTGELFF
TRBV5-1	TRBD1	NA	TRBJ1-6	TGCGCCAGCAGCTGGGACAGGTTCTATAATTCACCCCTCCACTTT	CASSWDRFYNSPLHF
TRBV7-8	TRBD1	NA	TRBJ2-7	TGTGCCAGTCAGCTGGGGACAGGGAATCGCGAGCAGTACTTC	CASQLGTGNREQYF
TRBV29-1	NA	NA	TRBJ1-2	TGCAGCGTTGAACAGGCATATGGCTACACCTTC	CSVEQAYGYTF
TRBV14	NA	NA	TRBJ2-1	TGTGCCAGCAGCCTTCAGGGCGATGAGCAGTTCTTC	CASSLQGDEQFF
TRBV2	NA	NA	TRBJ2-1	TGTGCCAGCACCAGGGAGAATGAGCAGTTCTTC	CASTRENEQFF
TRBV7-2	NA	NA	TRBJ1-2	TGTGCCAGCAGCTTACGCCCAGGATACTATGGCTACACCTTC	CASSLRPGYYGYTF
TRBV18	NA	NA	TRBJ2-1	TGTGCCAGCTCACCACCGACCGGGCTTGGTGAGCAGTTCTTC	CASSPPTGLGEQFF
TRBV6-5	NA	NA	TRBJ1-2	TGTGCCAGCAGTTCCACCTGGGACCTCTATGGCTACACCTTC	CASSSTWDLYGYTF
TRBV2	NA	NA	TRBJ1-5	TGTGCCAGTGAGAGGGGGTGGGGGAATCAGCCCCAGCATTTT	CASERGWGNQPQHF
TRBV5-1	NA	NA	TRBJ1-2	TGCGCCAGCAGCATCGACAGGAACCTATATGGCTACACCTTC	CASSIDRNLYGYTF
TRBV7-3	NA	NA	TRBJ2-1	TGTGCCAGCAGCTTAGCCCTAGCGAACGATGAGCAGTTCTTC	CASSLALANDEQFF
TRBV5-4	NA	NA	TRBJ2-7	TGTGCCAGCAGCGTGCGAGGGGCGTGGGACGAGCAGTACTTC	CASSVRGAWDEQYF
TRBV7-2	NA	NA	TRBJ1-4	TGTGCCAGCAGCGCTAGTCACAACGAAAAACTGTTTTTT	CASSASHNEKLFF
TRBV21-1	NA	NA	TRBJ1-2	TGTGCCACGTGGCAGGACGGCTTC	CATWQDGF
TRBV5-1	TRBD1	NA	TRBJ2-2	TGCGCCAGCAGCCGGGTAAGGGACAGCAACACCGGGGAGCTGTTTTTT	CASSRVRDSNTGELFF
TRBV6-1	NA	NA	TRBJ1-1	TGTGCCAGCAGTGAAGAGCTTTTCACTGAAGCTTTCTTT	CASSEELFTEAFF
TRBV18	NA	NA	TRBJ2-1	TGTGCCAGCTCACCAGGAACAGGGGGGGACAATGAGCAGTTCTTC	CASSPGTGGDNEQFF
TRBV10-2	NA	NA	TRBJ1-1	TGCGCCAGCAGGGTGGGGGGGATTGGTGAAGCTTTCTTT	CASRVGGIGEAFF
TRBV10-3	TRBD2	NA	TRBJ2-3	TGTGCCATCAGTGAGTCGGAAGCGGGAAAGTTGGATACGCAGTATTTT	CAISESEAGKLDTQYF
TRBV20-1	NA	few	TRBJ2-7	TGCAGTGCTCAGAGTAGGACCCTTCAGAACTTC	CSAQSRTLQNF
TRBV6-1	TRBD2	NA	TRBJ2-1	TGTGCCAGCAGTGTCACCTTAAGCGGGAGGGCAGATGAGCAGTTCTTC	CASSVTLSGRADEQFF
TRBV28	TRBD2	NA	TRBJ2-1	TGTGCCAGCAGACAGGCCGGGACTAGCGGGAACCGGCCGTTCTTC	CASRQAGTSGNRPFF
TRBV4-3	NA	NA	TRBJ2-2	TGCGCCAGCAGCCAAGGGCGGGCAGATGGCGGCGGGGAGCTGTTTTTT	CASSQGRADGGGELFF
TRBV10-3	NA	NA	TRBJ1-3	TGTGCCATCAGTTACCCGGGACAAAGCCTCTCTGGAAACACCATATATTTT	CAISYPGQSLSGNTIYF
TRBV4-1	TRBD1	NA	TRBJ2-3	TGCGCCAGCAGCCCCATCGGACAGGGGGTTTCAGATACGCAGTATTTT	CASSPIGQGVSDTQYF
TRBV19	NA	NA	TRBJ1-4	TGTGCCAGTAGTTCTTCCTCGGACGGTCAGGTGGGAAAACTGTTTTTT	CASSSSSDGQVGKLFF
TRBV6-5	NA	NA	TRBJ1-4	TGTGCCAGCAGTATCCTTTGGGGGAGCGGGGAAAAACTGTTTTTT	CASSILWGSGEKLFF
TRBV5-1	TRBD1	NA	TRBJ1-1	TGCGCCAGCAGCTCTGGACAGGGAACTTATAGTACTGAAGCTTTCTTT	CASSSGQGTYSTEAFF
TRBV14	TRBD1	NA	TRBJ2-2	TGTGCCAGCAGCCCCAGGGGGTCTGTCTCGAACACCGGGGAGCTGTTTTTT	CASSPRGSVSNTGELFF
TRBV18	NA	NA	TRBJ2-7	TGTGCCAGCTCACCACTGGCAGGCAGCTCCTACGAGCAGTACTTC	CASSPLAGSSYEQYF
TRBV29-1	NA	once	TRBJ2-5	TGCAGCGTTGAAGTTGCGGTACAAGAGACCCAGTACTTC	CSVEVAVQETQYF